The text below deals with one T cell receptor (beta chain). Its target is not known. The data stem from a study of CD4 T cells in relation to SARS-CoV-2 and coronaviruses. Overall study results and limits: Crossreactive clones expanded significantly less to SARS-CoV-2 than monoreactive clones.

V lost 1 base and J lost 5, with 11 bases in between. The CDR3 loop spans 14 amino acids. CDR1 and CDR2 from the germline V gene are SEHNR and FQNEAQ (reference sequence). Assay used: immunoSEQ multiplex PCR; TCRdb lists only in-frame clones, some missing. This repertoire shows about 21,000 clones, over 70% found once; its top ten account for roughly a sixth. Unexposed donor CD4+ T cells date from 2011-2018, before the COVID-19 pandemic. The cells were cultured for under 13 days before CD4+ T cells were isolated. Cells permitting, SARS-CoV-2 S/N and four cold-coronavirus spikes were tested on unexposed-donor CD4+ T cells.

The sequence was collected from a human donor in good health. The sequencing input was CD4+ T cells from PBMCs, cultured in vitro. This rearrangement joins TRBV7-9 to TRBJ1-1; D is perhaps TRBD1 (5 bases). DNA for the CDR3: TGTGCCAGCAGCTTAGACCCAGGGTGGACTGAAGCTTTCTTT. It translates to CASSLDPGWTEAFF.